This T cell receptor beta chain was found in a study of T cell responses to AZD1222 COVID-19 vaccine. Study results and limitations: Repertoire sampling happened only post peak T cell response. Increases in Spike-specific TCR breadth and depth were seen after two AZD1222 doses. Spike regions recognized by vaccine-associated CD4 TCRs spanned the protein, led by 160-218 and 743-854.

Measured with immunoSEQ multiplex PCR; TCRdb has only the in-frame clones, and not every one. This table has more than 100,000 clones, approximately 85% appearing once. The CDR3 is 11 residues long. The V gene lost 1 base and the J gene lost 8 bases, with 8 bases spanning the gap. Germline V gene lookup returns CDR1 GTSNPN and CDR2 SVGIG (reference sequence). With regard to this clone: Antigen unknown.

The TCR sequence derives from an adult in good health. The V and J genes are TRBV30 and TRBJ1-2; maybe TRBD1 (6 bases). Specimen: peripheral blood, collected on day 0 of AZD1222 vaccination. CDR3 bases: TGTGCCTGGAGTGCAGGGGACGGCTACACCTTC. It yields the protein CAWSAGDGYTF.